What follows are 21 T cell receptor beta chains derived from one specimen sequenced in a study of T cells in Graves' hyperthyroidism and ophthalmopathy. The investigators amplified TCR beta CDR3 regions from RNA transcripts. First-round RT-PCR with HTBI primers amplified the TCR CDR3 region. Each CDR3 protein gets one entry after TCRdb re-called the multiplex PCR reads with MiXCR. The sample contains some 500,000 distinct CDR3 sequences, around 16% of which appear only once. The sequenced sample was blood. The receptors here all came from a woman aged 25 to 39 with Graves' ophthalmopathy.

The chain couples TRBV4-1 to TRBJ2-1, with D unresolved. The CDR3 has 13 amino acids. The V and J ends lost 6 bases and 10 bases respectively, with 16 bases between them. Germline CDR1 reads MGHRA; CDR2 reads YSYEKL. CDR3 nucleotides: TGCGCCAGCAGTCGAGCCCCCATTATAGAGCAGTTCTTC. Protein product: CASSRAPIIEQFF.

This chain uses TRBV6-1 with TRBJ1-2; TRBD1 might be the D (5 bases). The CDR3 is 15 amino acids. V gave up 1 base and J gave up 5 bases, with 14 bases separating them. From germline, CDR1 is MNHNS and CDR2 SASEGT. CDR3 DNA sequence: TGTGCCAGCAGTGAAGAGGAGACAGCAACGTATGGCTACACCTTC. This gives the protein CASSEEETATYGYTF.

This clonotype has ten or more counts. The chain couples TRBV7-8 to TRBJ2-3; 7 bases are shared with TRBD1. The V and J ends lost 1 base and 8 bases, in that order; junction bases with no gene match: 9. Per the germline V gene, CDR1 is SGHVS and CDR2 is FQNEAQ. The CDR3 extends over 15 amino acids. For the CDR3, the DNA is TGTGCCAGCAGCTTAGGACTAAACAGGGGACCTACGCAGTATTTT. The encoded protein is CASSLGLNRGPTQYF.

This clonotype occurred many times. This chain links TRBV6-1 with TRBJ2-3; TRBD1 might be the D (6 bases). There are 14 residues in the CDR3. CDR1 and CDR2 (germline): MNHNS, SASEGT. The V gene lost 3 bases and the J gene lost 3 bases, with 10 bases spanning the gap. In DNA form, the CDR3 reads TGTGCCAGCAGTGAGTCAGGGGAGACAGATACGCAGTATTTT. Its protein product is CASSESGETDTQYF.

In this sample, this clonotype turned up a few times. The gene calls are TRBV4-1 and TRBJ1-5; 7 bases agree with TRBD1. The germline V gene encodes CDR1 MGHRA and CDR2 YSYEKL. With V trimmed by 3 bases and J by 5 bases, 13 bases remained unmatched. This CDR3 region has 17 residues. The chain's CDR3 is CASSHTPGQQSDQPQHF. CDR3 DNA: TGCGCCAGCAGCCATACGCCGGGACAGCAATCTGATCAGCCCCAGCATTTT.

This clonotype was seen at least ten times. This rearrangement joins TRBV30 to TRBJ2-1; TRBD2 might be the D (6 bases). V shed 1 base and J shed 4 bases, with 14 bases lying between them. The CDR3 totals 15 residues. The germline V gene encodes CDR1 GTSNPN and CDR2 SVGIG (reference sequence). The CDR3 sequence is CAWSAWERVYNEQFF. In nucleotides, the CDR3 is TGTGCCTGGAGTGCGTGGGAGCGGGTTTACAATGAGCAGTTCTTC.

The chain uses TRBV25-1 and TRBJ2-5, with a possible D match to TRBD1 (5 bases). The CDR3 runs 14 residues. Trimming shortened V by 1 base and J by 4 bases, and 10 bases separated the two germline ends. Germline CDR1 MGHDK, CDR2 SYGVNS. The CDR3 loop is CASSESRVGETQYF. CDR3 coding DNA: TGTGCCAGCAGTGAATCCAGGGTTGGAGAGACCCAGTACTTC.

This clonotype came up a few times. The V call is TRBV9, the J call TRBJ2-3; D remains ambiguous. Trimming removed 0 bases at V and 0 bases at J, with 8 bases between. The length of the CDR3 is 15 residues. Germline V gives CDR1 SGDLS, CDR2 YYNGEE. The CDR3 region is CASSVERDSTDTQYF. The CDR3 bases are TGTGCCAGCAGCGTAGAAAGGGATAGCACAGATACGCAGTATTTT.

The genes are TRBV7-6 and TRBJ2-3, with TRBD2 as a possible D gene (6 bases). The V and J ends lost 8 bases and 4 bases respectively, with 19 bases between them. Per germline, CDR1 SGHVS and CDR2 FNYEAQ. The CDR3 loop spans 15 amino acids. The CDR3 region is CASREWGEQADTQYF. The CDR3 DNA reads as TGTGCCAGCCGGGAGTGGGGGGAACAGGCAGATACGCAGTATTTT.

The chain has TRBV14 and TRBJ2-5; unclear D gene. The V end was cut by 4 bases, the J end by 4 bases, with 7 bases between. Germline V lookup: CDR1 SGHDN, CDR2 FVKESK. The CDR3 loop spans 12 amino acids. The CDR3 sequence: CASSLTPETQYF. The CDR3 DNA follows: TGTGCCAGCAGCCTAACCCCAGAGACCCAGTACTTC. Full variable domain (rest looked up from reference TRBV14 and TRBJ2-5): EAGVTQFPSHSVIEKGQTVTLRCDPISGHDNLYWYRRVMGKEIKFLLHFVKESKQDESGMPNNRFLAERTGGTYSTLKVQPAELEDSGVYFCASSLTPETQYFGPGTRLLVL.

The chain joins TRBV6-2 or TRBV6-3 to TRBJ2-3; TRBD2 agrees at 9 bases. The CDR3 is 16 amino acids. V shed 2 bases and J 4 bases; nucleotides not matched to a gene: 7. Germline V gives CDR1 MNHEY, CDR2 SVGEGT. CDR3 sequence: CASSYTGGRAPDTQYF. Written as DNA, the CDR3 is TGTGCCAGCAGTTACACCGGCGGGAGGGCCCCAGATACGCAGTATTTT.

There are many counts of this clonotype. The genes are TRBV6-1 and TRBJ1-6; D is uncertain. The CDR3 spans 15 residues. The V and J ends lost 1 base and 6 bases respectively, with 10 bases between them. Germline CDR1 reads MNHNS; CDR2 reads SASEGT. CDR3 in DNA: TGTGCCAGCAGTGAAGTAGGCGAACTTAATTCACCCCTCCACTTT. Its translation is CASSEVGELNSPLHF.

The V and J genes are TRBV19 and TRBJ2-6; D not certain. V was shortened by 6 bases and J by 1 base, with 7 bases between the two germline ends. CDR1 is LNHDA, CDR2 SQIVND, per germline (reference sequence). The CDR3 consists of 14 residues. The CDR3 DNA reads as TGTGCCAGTAGGCCACAGTCTGGGGCCAACGTCCTGACTTTC. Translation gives CASRPQSGANVLTF.

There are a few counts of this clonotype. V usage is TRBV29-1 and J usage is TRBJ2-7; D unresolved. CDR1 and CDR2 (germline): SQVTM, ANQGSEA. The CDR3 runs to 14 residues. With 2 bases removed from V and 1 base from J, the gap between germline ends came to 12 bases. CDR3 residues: CSVEIASESYEQYF. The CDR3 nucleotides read TGCAGCGTTGAAATAGCCAGCGAGTCCTACGAGCAGTACTTC.

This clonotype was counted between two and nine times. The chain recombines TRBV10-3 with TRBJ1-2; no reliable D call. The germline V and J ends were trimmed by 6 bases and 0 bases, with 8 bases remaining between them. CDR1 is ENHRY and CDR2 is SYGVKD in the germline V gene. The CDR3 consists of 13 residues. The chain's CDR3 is CAISAAPNYGYTF. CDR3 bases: TGTGCCATCAGCGCGGCTCCTAACTATGGCTACACCTTC.

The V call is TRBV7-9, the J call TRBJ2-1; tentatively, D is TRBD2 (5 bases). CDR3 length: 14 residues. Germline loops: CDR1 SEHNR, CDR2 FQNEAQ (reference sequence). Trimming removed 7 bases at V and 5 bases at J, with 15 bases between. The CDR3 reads CASNSWTGNNEQFF. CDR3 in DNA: TGTGCCAGCAACTCCTGGACGGGAAACAATGAGCAGTTCTTC.

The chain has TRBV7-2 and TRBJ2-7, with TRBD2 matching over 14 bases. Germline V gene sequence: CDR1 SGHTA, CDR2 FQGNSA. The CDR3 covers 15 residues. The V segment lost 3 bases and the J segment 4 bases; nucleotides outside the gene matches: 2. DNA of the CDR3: TGTGCCAGCAGCTTTCGGACTAGCGGGAGGTACGAGCAGTACTTC. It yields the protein CASSFRTSGRYEQYF.

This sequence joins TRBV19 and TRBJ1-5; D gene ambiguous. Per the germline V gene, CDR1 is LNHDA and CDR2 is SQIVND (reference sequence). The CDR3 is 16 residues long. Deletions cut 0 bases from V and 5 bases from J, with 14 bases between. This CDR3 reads CASSIDGPDGYQPQHF. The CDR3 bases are TGTGCCAGTAGTATAGATGGCCCGGACGGTTATCAGCCCCAGCATTTT.

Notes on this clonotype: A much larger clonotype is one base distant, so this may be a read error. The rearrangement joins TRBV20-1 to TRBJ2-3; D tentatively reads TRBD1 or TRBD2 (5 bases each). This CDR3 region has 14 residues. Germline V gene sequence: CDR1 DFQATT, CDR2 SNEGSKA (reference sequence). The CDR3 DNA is TGCAGTGCTGAGAGGGCAGGGAGCACAGGTACGCAGTATTTT. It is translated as CSAERAGSTGTQYF.

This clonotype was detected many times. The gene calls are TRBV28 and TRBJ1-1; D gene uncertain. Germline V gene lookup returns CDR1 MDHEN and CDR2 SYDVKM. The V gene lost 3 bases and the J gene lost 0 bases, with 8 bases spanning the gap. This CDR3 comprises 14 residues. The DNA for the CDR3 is TGTGCCAGCAGTTTGGGGAACCTGAACACTGAAGCTTTCTTT. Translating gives CASSLGNLNTEAFF.

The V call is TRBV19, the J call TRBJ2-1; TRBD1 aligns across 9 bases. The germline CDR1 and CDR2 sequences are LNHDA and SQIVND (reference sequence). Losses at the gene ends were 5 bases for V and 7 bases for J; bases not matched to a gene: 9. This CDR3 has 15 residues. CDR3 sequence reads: CASSRTWTGVNEQFF. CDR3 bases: TGTGCCAGTAGTCGAACCTGGACAGGGGTGAATGAGCAGTTCTTC.